The 21 T cell receptor beta chains below were found in one sample sequenced in a study of graft-versus-host responses after intestinal transplantation. Some clones are missing from TCRdb's copy, which holds only in-frame ones; the method was immunoSEQ multiplex PCR. Here the sample spans more than 20,000 clones, 70% to 90% being singletons. This sample comprised PBMCs, obtained approximately 28 days after intestinal transplant. These receptors all stem from a human patient who received an intestinal transplant, so some T cells may come from the graft donor.

V and J are TRBV19 and TRBJ2-5, with D perhaps TRBD1 (6 bases). V dropped 6 bases and J dropped 7 bases, with 18 bases sitting between them. Germline-derived CDR1 and CDR2 are LNHDA and SQIVND (reference sequence). The CDR3 has 14 amino acids. CDR3 amino acids: CASRPNREVGTQYF. The CDR3 DNA is TGTGCCAGTAGGCCTAACAGGGAAGTCGGGACCCAGTACTTC.

This clone turned up a few times. The chain carries TRBV28 and TRBJ2-1; possibly TRBD2 for D (7 bases). The germline gives CDR1 MDHEN, CDR2 SYDVKM. V was shortened by 1 base and J by 6 bases, with 10 bases between the two germline ends. The CDR3 covers 14 residues. The CDR3 DNA reads TGTGCCAGCAGTTTATTAGGGGGGGGCAATGAGCAGTTCTTC. This gives the protein CASSLLGGGNEQFF.

The chain employs TRBV27 and TRBJ1-1; perhaps TRBD1 as D (6 bases). The CDR3 contains 15 residues. V was cut by 2 bases and J by 4 bases, with 14 bases left in between. In germline, CDR1 is MNHEY, CDR2 SMNVEV (reference sequence). CDR3 DNA: TGTGCCAGCAGTTTAGAGGGGGGGGAGAGCACTGAAGCTTTCTTT. Amino acid sequence: CASSLEGGESTEAFF.

The V gene is TRBV2, the J gene TRBJ2-7; TRBD2 matches at 13 bases. Germline CDR1 and CDR2: SNHLY and FYNNEI. This CDR3 region has 13 residues. Germline trimming cut 8 bases from V and 5 bases from J; bases unmatched to any gene: 3. CDR3 nucleotide sequence: TGTGCCAGCTGCGGGACTAGCGGGAACGAGCAGTACTTC. It is translated as CASCGTSGNEQYF.

The V and J genes are TRBV5-1 and TRBJ2-3, with D possibly TRBD2 on 5 matching bases. V lost 6 bases and J 4 bases, leaving 15 bases between the germline ends. Germline assignment: CDR1 SGHRS and CDR2 YFSETQ. The CDR3 has 14 residues. The CDR3 is CASIHVGDPDTQYF. The CDR3 nucleotides read TGCGCCAGCATCCACGTCGGGGATCCAGATACGCAGTATTTT. Full variable domain (remainder filled in from reference TRBV5-1 and TRBJ2-3): KAGVTQTPRYLIKTRGQQVTLSCSPISGHRSVSWYQQTPGQGLQFLFEYFSETQRNKGNFPGRFSGRQFSNSRSEMNVSTLELGDSALYLCASIHVGDPDTQYFGPGTRLTVL.

The V call is TRBV2, the J call TRBJ2-5; TRBD1 agrees at 9 bases. CDR1 is SNHLY, CDR2 FYNNEI, per germline. Trimming at V came to 8 bases and at J to 5 bases, leaving 12 bases not matched to a gene. This CDR3 has 15 amino acids. The DNA for the CDR3 is TGTGCCAGCGTATTACAGGGGGCGCGGAGGGAGACCCAGTACTTC. Amino acids: CASVLQGARRETQYF.

This chain joins TRBV27 and TRBJ2-7; 10 bases map to TRBD1. V lost 0 bases and J lost 3; bases outside the gene matches: 2. Germline V lookup: CDR1 MNHEY, CDR2 SMNVEV (reference sequence). The CDR3 runs to 15 residues. Written as DNA, the CDR3 is TGTGCCAGCAGTTTATCCGGGACAGGGGTCTACGAGCAGTACTTC. Amino acid sequence: CASSLSGTGVYEQYF.

The rearrangement links TRBV12-5 to TRBJ1-4, with 9 bases identical to TRBD1. The CDR3 is 14 amino acids. From germline, CDR1 is LGHNT and CDR2 FRNRAP. J lost 8 bases, V lost 6 bases, and 7 bases had no gene match. The CDR3 nucleotides are TGTGCTAGTGGCCGCGACAGGGGGTACGAAAAACTGTTTTTT. Translating gives CASGRDRGYEKLFF. Full variable domain (outside the CDR3, taken from reference TRBV12-5 and TRBJ1-4): DARVTQTPRHKVTEMGQEVTMRCQPILGHNTVFWYRQTMMQGLELLAYFRNRAPLDDSGMPKDRFSAEMPDATLATLKIQPSEPRDSAVYFCASGRDRGYEKLFFGSGTQLSVL.

The chain recombines TRBV29-1 with TRBJ2-7, with 7 bases lining up with TRBD2. The J segment lost 6 bases and the V segment lost 7 bases, leaving 9 bases of the junction unmatched. CDR3 length: 12 amino acids. Germline CDR1 is SQVTM and CDR2 is ANQGSEA. DNA for the CDR3: TGCAGCGCTGGGGGGGGAGCGGGCGAGCAGTACTTC. It is translated as CSAGGGAGEQYF.

The chain uses TRBV5-1 and TRBJ1-2, with 8 bases identical to TRBD1. V lost 4 bases and J lost 6; bases outside the gene matches: 14. CDR3 length: 16 residues. Germline V lookup: CDR1 SGHRS, CDR2 YFSETQ. In nucleotides, the CDR3 is TGCGCCAGCAGCCAATTTACTGACAGGGGAAGTGATGGCTACACCTTC. Its translation: CASSQFTDRGSDGYTF.

The rearrangement joins TRBV5-4 to TRBJ2-4; 10 nucleotides line up with TRBD2. The CDR3 is 16 amino acids. The V gene's germline CDR1 is SGHNT and CDR2 YYREEE (reference sequence). J lost 3 bases, V lost 4 bases, and 7 bases had no gene match. CDR3 amino acids: CASSDRAGGLKNIQYF. DNA for the CDR3: TGTGCCAGCAGCGACCGAGCGGGAGGGCTCAAAAACATTCAGTACTTC.

This clone was seen a single time. V is TRBV28 and J is TRBJ2-1, with 11 bases matching TRBD2. Trimming at V came to 5 bases and at J to 7 bases, leaving 13 bases not matched to a gene. Germline assignment: CDR1 MDHEN and CDR2 SYDVKM. The CDR3 sequence is 17 residues long. The chain's CDR3 is CASSPNVLAGVQNEQFF. The CDR3 DNA sequence: TGTGCCAGCAGTCCAAATGTACTAGCGGGAGTACAAAATGAGCAGTTCTTC.

The CDR3 nucleotides are TGTGCCACCAGCAGAGATGGCGGGAGTGCCTACGAGCAGTACTTC. It encodes CATSRDGGSAYEQYF. J is TRBJ2-7 and V is TRBV15; 7 bases fit TRBD2. The germline V gene encodes CDR1 LNHNV and CDR2 YYDKDF (reference sequence). The CDR3 is 15 residues long. The junction had 4 bases not matched to a gene; V was cut back by 0 bases and J by 2 bases. The full variable domain, rest sourced from reference TRBV15 and TRBJ2-7, is DAMVIQNPRYQVTQFGKPVTLSCSQTLNHNVMYWYQQKSSQAPKLLFHYYDKDFNNEADTPDNFQSRRPNTSFCFLDIRSPGLGDTAMYLCATSRDGGSAYEQYFGPGTRLTVT.

This rearrangement joins TRBV21-1 to TRBJ2-2; the table names TRBD1, a call not compared with the DNA. TRBV21-1 is a known pseudogene. This CDR3 comprises 13 residues. CDR3 residues: CASSETGRPRLFF. In nucleotides, the CDR3 is TGTGCCAGCAGCGAAACAGGACGACCGCGGCTGTTTTTT.

This clone turned up a few times. The chain joins TRBV9 to TRBJ2-7; D perhaps matches TRBD2 (6 bases). The CDR3 extends over 14 amino acids. Trimming took off 3 bases at V and 2 bases at J, with 12 bases between the two ends. CDR1 and CDR2 from the germline V gene are SGDLS and YYNGEE. CDR3 region: CASSAGTVTYEQYF. The CDR3 DNA reads TGTGCCAGCAGCGCCGGGACTGTAACCTACGAGCAGTACTTC.

The chain combines TRBV19 with TRBJ2-1; D is perhaps TRBD2 (6 bases). V was clipped by 3 bases and J by 9 bases, with 18 bases between them. This CDR3 is built from 15 residues. CDR1 and CDR2 from the germline V gene are LNHDA and SQIVND (reference sequence). Here the CDR3 DNA reads TGTGCCAGTAGTATCGGCGGCGCGGGGTGGGGTGAGCAGTTCTTC. This sequence encodes CASSIGGAGWGEQFF.

The chain couples TRBV6-5 to TRBJ2-7, with TRBD2 as a possible D gene (6 bases). Trimming took off 6 bases at V and 2 bases at J, with 11 bases between the two ends. Germline lookup yields CDR1 MNHEY and CDR2 SVGAGI. CDR3 size: 13 residues. DNA for the CDR3: TGTGCCAGCAGGTGGGGGGATGCCTACGAGCAGTACTTC. Translated: CASRWGDAYEQYF.

The chain employs TRBV4-1 and TRBJ2-3, with 9 bases fitting TRBD2. The ends lost 1 base at V and 5 bases at J; junction bases unmatched: 10. The V gene's germline CDR1 is MGHRA and CDR2 YSYEKL. The CDR3 sequence is 17 residues long. The CDR3 DNA is TGCGCCAGCAGCCAAGTAACGGCGGGGGGGCTTGAAGATACGCAGTATTTT. Encoded protein: CASSQVTAGGLEDTQYF.

This chain joins TRBV28 and TRBJ2-3; 10 bases are shared with TRBD2. The CDR3 extends over 16 amino acids. J gave up 6 bases and V 6 bases, and 12 bases lay outside the gene matches. The germline CDR1 and CDR2 sequences are MDHEN and SYDVKM. The CDR3, as DNA: TGTGCCAGCAGCCAACCGCTAGCGGGAGATCGCGATACGCAGTATTTT. Translated: CASSQPLAGDRDTQYF.

CDR3 region: CASSKWDRPAQYF. The CDR3 DNA sequence: TGTGCCAGCAGCAAATGGGACAGGCCAGCGCAGTACTTC. The rearrangement joins TRBV21-1 to TRBJ2-7; the D call of TRBD1 is as the table states it, not checked on the DNA. TRBV21-1 represents a pseudogene. The CDR3 totals 13 residues.

The CDR3: CASSPSMKETQYF. The CDR3 DNA reads TGTGCCAGCAGCCCCTCTATGAAAGAGACCCAGTACTTC. This chain connects TRBV5-4 to TRBJ2-5; D call uncertain. The CDR3 is made up of 13 amino acids. Trimming removed 4 bases at V and 3 bases at J, with 10 bases between. Germline V gene lookup returns CDR1 SGHNT and CDR2 YYREEE (reference sequence). The complete variable domain, with remaining parts taken from reference TRBV5-4 and TRBJ2-5, reads ETGVTQSPTHLIKTRGQQVTLRCSSQSGHNTVSWYQQALGQGPQFIFQYYREEENGRGNFPPRFSGLQFPNYSSELNVNALELDDSALYLCASSPSMKETQYFGPGTRLLVL.